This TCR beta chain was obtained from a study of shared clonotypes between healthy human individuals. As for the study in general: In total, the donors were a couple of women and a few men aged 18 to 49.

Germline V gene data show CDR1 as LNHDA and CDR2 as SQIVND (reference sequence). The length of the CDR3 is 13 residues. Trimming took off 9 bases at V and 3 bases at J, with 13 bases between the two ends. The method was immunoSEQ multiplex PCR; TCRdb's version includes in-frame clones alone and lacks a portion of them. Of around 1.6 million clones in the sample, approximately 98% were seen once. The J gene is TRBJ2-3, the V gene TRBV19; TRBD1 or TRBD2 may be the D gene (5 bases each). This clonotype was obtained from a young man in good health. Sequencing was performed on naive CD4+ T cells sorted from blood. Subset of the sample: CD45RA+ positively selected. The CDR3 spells CASGTSITDTQYF. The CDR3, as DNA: TGTGCCAGCGGGACCAGCATAACAGATACGCAGTATTTT.